A selection of T cell receptor beta chains follows, all from one sample in a study of beta chain features in type 1 diabetes. Only in-frame clones appear in the TCRdb table, and some are missing; sequencing was by immunoSEQ multiplex PCR. The sample consists of about 220,000 clones, about a tenth of them appearing once. The sample comprised central memory CD4+ T cells from blood. Every receptor here comes from a man younger than 35 in good health. Both conserved end residues are part of each CDR3. A D gene is named only where the DNA matches it firmly. The listing skips clone size in some rows; elsewhere it reads once, few, many or a size class.

j_gene,d_gene,abundance,v_gene,CDR3aa,CDR3nt
TRBJ1-2,NA,few,TRBV30,CAWSAHGGYGYTF,TGTGCCTGGAGTGCTCACGGGGGCTATGGCTACACCTTC
TRBJ2-7,NA,NA,TRBV7-9,CASSLDARGMSSYEQYF,TGTGCCAGCAGCTTAGATGCTAGGGGCATGAGCTCCTACGAGCAGTACTTC
TRBJ1-5,TRBD1,NA,TRBV30,CAWSGGQGPVSNQPQHF,TGTGCCTGGAGTGGCGGACAGGGACCGGTTAGCAATCAGCCCCAGCATTTT
TRBJ2-3,TRBD2,NA,TRBV12-5,CASGRGLVADTQYF,TGTGCTAGTGGACGAGGACTAGTCGCAGATACGCAGTATTTT
TRBJ2-7,NA,few,TRBV11-3,CASSLGPRAHEQYF,TGTGCCAGCAGCTTAGGGCCCAGGGCCCACGAGCAGTACTTC
TRBJ2-1,TRBD2,NA,TRBV28,CASSASGRVAEQFF,TGTGCCAGCAGCGCTAGCGGGAGGGTCGCTGAGCAGTTCTTC
TRBJ2-1,TRBD1,NA,TRBV19,CASRDRGLPEQFF,TGTGCCAGTAGGGACAGGGGGCTCCCTGAGCAGTTCTTC
TRBJ2-1,TRBD2,few,TRBV19,CASSMALAGALGNEQFF,TGTGCCAGTAGTATGGCCTTGGCGGGAGCACTCGGGAATGAGCAGTTCTTC
TRBJ2-3,NA,NA,TRBV5-4,CASSAGAPVDTQYF,TGTGCCAGCTCCGCAGGGGCCCCTGTGGATACGCAGTATTTT
TRBJ2-3,NA,few,TRBV9,CASSAYGRDTQYF,TGTGCCAGCAGCGCCTACGGTAGAGATACGCAGTATTTT
TRBJ2-1,NA,NA,TRBV6-4,CASSRSVASYNEQFF,TGTGCCAGCAGCCGGAGTGTTGCCTCCTACAATGAGCAGTTCTTC
TRBJ2-7,TRBD1,few,TRBV4-3,CASSQDQQGRGEQYF,TGCGCCAGCAGCCAAGATCAACAGGGGAGAGGTGAGCAGTACTTC
TRBJ1-1,NA,few,TRBV18,CASSPSKGRAFF,TGTGCCAGCTCACCATCGAAGGGAAGAGCTTTCTTT
TRBJ2-1,TRBD2,NA,TRBV7-7,CASSLVAGEEGEQFF,TGTGCCAGCAGCTTAGTCGCGGGGGAGGAGGGTGAGCAGTTCTTC
TRBJ2-3,TRBD2,medium-sized,TRBV10-3,CAIKEGAGAVDTQYF,TGTGCCATCAAGGAGGGAGCGGGAGCGGTAGATACGCAGTATTTT
TRBJ2-3,NA,few,TRBV11-1,CASSPTTDTQYF,TGTGCCAGCAGCCCCACGACAGATACGCAGTATTTT
TRBJ1-2,TRBD1,NA,TRBV28,CAIEDVHRGGGYTF,TGTGCCATCGAGGATGTTCACAGGGGAGGTGGCTACACCTTC
TRBJ2-1,NA,NA,TRBV29-1,CSVRTGREHGEQFF,TGCAGCGTTAGGACAGGGAGGGAACACGGTGAGCAGTTCTTC
TRBJ1-5,NA,NA,TRBV2,CASSEIAGDQPQHF,TGTGCCAGCAGTGAAATCGCAGGGGATCAGCCCCAGCATTTT
TRBJ1-2,TRBD1,NA,TRBV7-2,CASSLATGSAYTF,TGTGCCAGCAGCTTAGCGACAGGGTCGGCCTACACCTTC
TRBJ1-4,NA,few,TRBV29-1,CSALVDGNDEKLFF,TGCAGCGCCTTAGTGGACGGGAACGATGAAAAACTGTTTTTT
TRBJ2-3,NA,NA,TRBV9,CASSVDYAGGTDTQYF,TGTGCCAGCAGCGTAGACTATGCGGGCGGCACAGATACGCAGTATTTT
TRBJ2-1,TRBD2,few,TRBV5-4,CASSGLAGGNNEQFF,TGTGCCAGCAGCGGACTAGCGGGAGGAAACAATGAGCAGTTCTTC
TRBJ2-5,NA,NA,TRBV29-1,CSVAAVQETQYF,TGCAGCGTTGCCGCGGTCCAAGAGACCCAGTACTTC
TRBJ2-3,TRBD1,NA,TRBV5-1,CASSPGTGRTDTQYF,TGCGCCAGCAGCCCTGGGACAGGGCGCACAGATACGCAGTATTTT
TRBJ2-7,NA,many,TRBV5-1,CASSRGAHEQYF,TGCGCCAGCAGTCGGGGGGCCCACGAGCAGTACTTC
TRBJ2-3,NA,few,TRBV7-2,CASSLGPKDTQYF,TGTGCCAGCAGCTTAGGACCGAAAGATACGCAGTATTTT